A single sample gave rise to the 17 T cell receptor beta chains below, sequenced in a study of long-term antiretroviral therapy in people with HIV. Sequencing used immunoSEQ v3.0 at survey level. Clones were read by immunoSEQ multiplex PCR, and TCRdb kept only the in-frame ones, dropping some. Of about 30,000 clones in the sample, 70% to 90% were seen once. Sequences were derived from unsorted PBMCs, sampled 3 years after starting antiretroviral therapy. The receptors here all came from a man aged 35 to 55 with HIV.

This chain joins TRBV25-1 and TRBJ1-2; TRBD1 is a possible D gene (6 bases). The V end was cut by 6 bases, the J end by 4 bases, with 12 bases between. The CDR3 has 13 amino acids. CDR1 is MGHDK, CDR2 SYGVNS, per germline. The CDR3 DNA follows: TGTGCCAGCAGACAGGGTCTCGGCTATGGCTACACCTTC. Amino acid sequence: CASRQGLGYGYTF.

The table lists this clone with a count of one. The chain recombines TRBV29-1 with TRBJ2-7, with 11 nucleotides matching TRBD1. CDR3 length equals 16 residues. Trimming cost V 2 bases and J 0 bases; bases outside gene matches: 6. Germline V gives CDR1 SQVTM, CDR2 ANQGSEA. CDR3 in amino acids: CSVEFGTGGSSYEQYF. The CDR3 nucleotides are TGCAGCGTTGAATTCGGGACAGGGGGATCCTCCTACGAGCAGTACTTC.

The genes are TRBV27 and TRBJ2-1; D may be TRBD1 (5 bases). V was pared by 4 bases and J by 9 bases, with 13 bases between. CDR1 is MNHEY, CDR2 SMNVEV, per germline (reference sequence). This CDR3 has 13 residues. In DNA, the CDR3 is TGTGCCAGCAGTTGGGGCCTCTACGGTGAGCAGTTCTTC. Translated: CASSWGLYGEQFF.

The J gene is TRBJ2-3, the V gene TRBV6-5; tentative D call: TRBD2 (6 bases). This CDR3 is 13 amino acids long. The V gene's germline CDR1 is MNHEY and CDR2 SVGAGI. V shed 7 bases and J shed 0 bases, with 8 bases lying between them. CDR3 residues: CASTEGSTDTQYF. The CDR3 DNA sequence: TGTGCCAGCACGGAGGGGAGCACAGATACGCAGTATTTT.

This chain connects TRBV5-6 to TRBJ2-7, with D unclear. This CDR3 contains 12 residues. CDR1 and CDR2 from the germline V gene are SGHDT and YYEEEE. V was trimmed by 3 bases and J by 2 bases, leaving 6 bases between them. The CDR3 DNA sequence: TGTGCCAGCAGCTATACCACCTACGAGCAGTACTTC. Amino acid sequence: CASSYTTYEQYF.

V is TRBV11-3 and J is TRBJ2-4; D uncertain. This CDR3 region has 13 residues. Germline V gives CDR1 SGHNT, CDR2 YENEEA. Trimming took 2 bases from V and 8 from J, leaving 10 bases between them. DNA of the CDR3: TGTGCCAGCAGCTTACTCCCTGGATACATTCAGTACTTC. Its protein is CASSLLPGYIQYF.

The rearrangement uses TRBV11-2 and TRBJ1-2; D gene unclear. Trimming took off 4 bases at V and 2 bases at J, with 20 bases between the two ends. This CDR3 has 17 amino acids. The germline V gene encodes CDR1 SGHAT and CDR2 FQNNGV. The CDR3: CASSSYDTLITNYGYTF. The CDR3 DNA follows: TGTGCCAGCAGCTCATACGACACACTAATAACGAACTATGGCTACACCTTC.

This clone came up once. V is TRBV5-6 and J is TRBJ1-2, with D hard to call. The CDR3 extends over 13 amino acids. The germline V gene has CDR1 SGHDT and CDR2 YYEEEE. Trimming took off 2 bases at V and 8 bases at J, with 13 bases between the two ends. CDR3 DNA sequence: TGTGCCAGCAGCTTACCGGATGCATCCGGCTACACCTTC. Its translation is CASSLPDASGYTF.

V usage is TRBV11-2 and J usage is TRBJ2-2; D perhaps matches TRBD2 (5 bases). Trimming removed 2 bases from V and 4 bases from J, with 14 bases in between. The V gene's germline CDR1 is SGHAT and CDR2 FQNNGV. The CDR3 contains 16 residues. CDR3 protein: CASSLNPTGSTGELFF. As DNA, the CDR3 is TGTGCCAGCAGCTTAAATCCCACTGGGAGCACCGGGGAGCTGTTTTTT.

CDR3 protein: CATSRAGTSDGYTF. CDR3 bases: TGTGCCACCAGCAGGGCAGGGACATCGGATGGCTACACCTTC. This chain links TRBV15 with TRBJ1-2; D is perhaps TRBD1 (6 bases). Trimming removed 3 bases from V and 6 bases from J, with 14 bases in between. CDR1 LNHNV and CDR2 YYDKDF come from the germline V gene (reference sequence). The CDR3 has 14 amino acids. The full variable domain, rest sourced from reference TRBV15 and TRBJ1-2, is DAMVIQNPRYQVTQFGKPVTLSCSQTLNHNVMYWYQQKSSQAPKLLFHYYDKDFNNEADTPDNFQSRRPNTSFCFLDIRSPGLGDTAMYLCATSRAGTSDGYTFGSGTRLTVV.

The V gene is TRBV10-1, the J gene TRBJ2-3; 9 bases are a match to TRBD1. Germline V gene lookup returns CDR1 WNHNN and CDR2 SYGVQD (reference sequence). The CDR3 runs to 16 residues. The J segment lost 3 bases and the V segment lost 4 bases, leaving 8 bases of the junction unmatched. The CDR3: CASSGDRERPTDTQYF. In nucleotides, the CDR3 is TGCGCCAGCAGTGGGGACAGGGAACGGCCTACAGATACGCAGTATTTT.

In this sample, this clone turned up a few times. The chain couples TRBV6-1 to TRBJ1-2; D remains ambiguous. The germline V gene encodes CDR1 MNHNS and CDR2 SASEGT. V gave up 3 bases and J gave up 5 bases, with 1 base separating them. The CDR3 covers 10 residues. The CDR3 sequence: CASSEYGYTF. The CDR3 DNA follows: TGTGCCAGCAGTGAGTATGGCTACACCTTC.

The J gene is TRBJ2-7, the V gene TRBV5-6, with D unclear. V lost 7 bases and J 5 bases, leaving 13 bases between the germline ends. The CDR3 runs to 12 residues. Germline-derived CDR1 and CDR2 are SGHDT and YYEEEE. The CDR3 loop is CASSDGSNEQYF. CDR3 DNA: TGTGCCAGCTCAGACGGGTCCAACGAGCAGTACTTC.

This clone was seen only once. This sequence joins TRBV28 and TRBJ1-5; D gene ambiguous. The germline CDR1 and CDR2 sequences are MDHEN and SYDVKM. Trimming took 4 bases from V and 3 from J, leaving 16 bases between them. The CDR3 is 16 amino acids. CDR3 residues: CASSSLTSASNQPQHF. The CDR3 DNA sequence: TGTGCCAGCAGTTCCCTGACATCTGCCTCCAATCAGCCCCAGCATTTT.

The V and J genes are TRBV6-5 and TRBJ2-7; tentative D call: TRBD1 (7 bases). Between the trimmed V and J ends, which lost 4 bases and 3 bases, there was a span of 16 bases. Germline V gene data show CDR1 as MNHEY and CDR2 as SVGAGI. The CDR3 totals 15 residues. This chain's CDR3 is CASSFVRGANYEQYF. The CDR3 DNA is TGTGCCAGCAGTTTTGTCAGGGGGGCCAACTACGAGCAGTACTTC.

This clone has only a few counts. Other DNA sequences in this specimen translate into the identical CDR3. This chain uses TRBV6-5 with TRBJ1-1; TRBD1 might be the D (5 bases). In germline, CDR1 is MNHEY, CDR2 SVGAGI. With 2 bases removed from V and 5 bases from J, the gap between germline ends came to 6 bases. The CDR3 is 12 residues long. CDR3 sequence (DNA): TGTGCCAGCAGTTACGGGGGTACTGAAGCTTTCTTT. Amino acid sequence: CASSYGGTEAFF.

This chain links TRBV9 with TRBJ2-2; 14 nucleotides match TRBD2. V shed 2 bases, J shed 7 bases, and the junction held 4 bases outside the gene matches. The CDR3 has 16 amino acids. The germline V gene encodes CDR1 SGDLS and CDR2 YYNGEE. CDR3 sequence (DNA): TGTGCCAGCAGCGTGACTAGCGGGAGGGCGAGCGGGGAGCTGTTTTTT. Residues: CASSVTSGRASGELFF.